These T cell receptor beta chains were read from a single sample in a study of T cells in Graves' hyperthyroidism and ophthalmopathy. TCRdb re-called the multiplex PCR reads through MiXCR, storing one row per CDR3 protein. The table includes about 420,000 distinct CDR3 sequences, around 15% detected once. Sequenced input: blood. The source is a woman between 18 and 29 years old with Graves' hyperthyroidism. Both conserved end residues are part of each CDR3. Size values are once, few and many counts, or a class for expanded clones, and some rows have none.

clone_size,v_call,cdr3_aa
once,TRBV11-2,CASSHSRTSGIFYEQYF
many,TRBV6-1,CASSGGTSGGNTGELFF
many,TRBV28,CASSFIVPGPNTEAFF
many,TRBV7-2,CASSLGQGIHEQFF
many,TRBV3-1,CASSRTSGSRDNEQFF
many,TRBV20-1,CSARDPGWEQYF
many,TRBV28,CASSLAGGGYTF
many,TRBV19,CASSPSRVSSYEQYF
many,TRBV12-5,CASGAKVGEQFF
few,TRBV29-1,CSVDQGLNQPQHF
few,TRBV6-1,CASSRGLASYEQYF
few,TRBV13,CASLGTVNSPLHF
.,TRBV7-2,CASSRRTVYEQYF
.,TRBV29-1,CSVETSGPLSYNEQFF
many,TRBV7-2,CASSPHSGREGEQFF
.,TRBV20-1,CSARDLIPGRAMNTEAFF
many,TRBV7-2,CASSLGLAGYSYEQYF
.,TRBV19,CASRDRGPGTEAFF
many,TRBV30,CAWSVGGGGPTDTQYF
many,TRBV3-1,CASSQSRGQPQHF
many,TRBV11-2,CASSLSVGQGTTYEQYF
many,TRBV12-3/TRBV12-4,CASSDLAGAREQFF
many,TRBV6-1,CASSRRPQHGGGEKLFF